The 26 T cell receptor beta chains in this list originate from one sample, sequenced in a study of blood T cell repertoires in COVID-19. Produced via immunoSEQ multiplex PCR; TCRdb's table is partial and in-frame only. The sample includes hundreds of thousands of clones, roughly 86% seen only once; the top ten take about 2.2%. The sample was peripheral blood. Source of these receptors: a woman between 25 and 40 years old who had recovered from COVID-19.

The rearrangement links TRBV4-2 to TRBJ2-7; the D gene is possibly TRBD1 (6 bases). In germline, CDR1 is LGHNA, CDR2 YNFKEQ. Trimming shortened V by 1 base and J by 1 base, and 14 bases separated the two germline ends. The CDR3 contains 16 residues. The CDR3 DNA sequence: TGTGCCAGCAGCCAAGGGGGGCCGGACCGTTCCTACGAGCAGTACTTC. Translated: CASSQGGPDRSYEQYF.

The chain recombines TRBV2 with TRBJ2-2; 7 nucleotides line up with TRBD2. There are 15 residues in the CDR3. The V gene's germline CDR1 is SNHLY and CDR2 FYNNEI. V dropped 5 bases and J dropped 1; count of bases not matched to a gene: 4. CDR3 sequence reads: CASSSGTMNTGELFF. The CDR3 DNA is TGTGCCAGCAGTTCCGGGACTATGAACACCGGGGAGCTGTTTTTT.

V usage is TRBV7-2 and J usage is TRBJ2-1; 9 bases fit TRBD2. The CDR3 consists of 14 residues. Per the germline V gene, CDR1 is SGHTA and CDR2 is FQGNSA. Trimming at V came to 3 bases and at J to 8 bases, leaving 5 bases not matched to a gene. This CDR3 is CASSLRRGGDEQFF. DNA for the CDR3: TGTGCCAGCAGCTTGCGGCGGGGGGGTGATGAGCAGTTCTTC.

The rearrangement joins TRBV7-6 to TRBJ1-4; D possibly corresponds to TRBD1 (5 bases). V lost 5 bases and J 8 bases, leaving 18 bases between the germline ends. Germline loops: CDR1 SGHVS, CDR2 FNYEAQ. There are 15 residues in the CDR3. CDR3 DNA: TGTGCCAGCAGCGAAAGTAGGGGCGCGGGAGAAAAACTGTTTTTT. Its translation is CASSESRGAGEKLFF.

V and J are TRBV19 and TRBJ2-7; tentative D call: TRBD1 (5 bases). Germline values: CDR1 LNHDA, CDR2 SQIVND (reference sequence). CDR3 length equals 14 residues. V shed 5 bases and J shed 4 bases, with 15 bases lying between them. The DNA for the CDR3 is TGTGCCAGTAGTCCCTACCAGGGTTCGTACGAGCAGTACTTC. Translated, it gives CASSPYQGSYEQYF.

The chain carries TRBV4-2 and TRBJ2-1; D perhaps matches TRBD2 (6 bases). Germline CDR1 is LGHNA and CDR2 is YNFKEQ. V lost 1 base, J lost 7 bases, and 17 bases lay in between. This CDR3 spans 16 amino acids. This chain's CDR3 is CASSQGRAVVGNEQFF. DNA for the CDR3: TGTGCCAGCAGCCAAGGGAGGGCCGTAGTGGGGAATGAGCAGTTCTTC.

The J gene is TRBJ1-5, the V gene TRBV6-7; D gene unclear. TRBV6-7 is identified as an open reading frame with a role that is uncertain. The CDR3 spans 14 residues. Trimming pared 5 bases from V and 0 bases from J, leaving 8 bases between. This chain's CDR3 is CASSKRVSNQPQHF. In DNA form, the CDR3 reads TGTGCCAGCAGTAAGAGGGTTAGCAATCAGCCCCAGCATTTT.

This chain connects TRBV7-3 to TRBJ2-3; 9 positions match TRBD2. CDR1 and CDR2 from the germline V gene are SGHTA and FQGTGA. This CDR3 is built from 15 residues. Trimming at V came to 5 bases and at J to 0 bases, leaving 3 bases not matched to a gene. The CDR3 coding sequence is TGTGCCAGCAGCAAAGGACTAGCGAGCACAGATACGCAGTATTTT. Translation gives CASSKGLASTDTQYF. Drawing the rest from reference TRBV7-3 and TRBJ2-3, the complete variable domain is GAGVSQTPSNKVTEKGKYVELRCDPISGHTALYWYRQSLGQGPEFLIYFQGTGAADDSGLPNDRFFAVRPEGSVSTLKIQRTERGDSAVYLCASSKGLASTDTQYFGPGTRLTVL.

J is TRBJ2-7 and V is TRBV11-2, with no clear D. Germline V gives CDR1 SGHAT, CDR2 FQNNGV. This CDR3 is 14 amino acids long. Deletions cut 8 bases from V and 2 bases from J, with 16 bases between. Here the CDR3 reads CASVSPRAAYEQYF. As DNA, the CDR3 is TGTGCCAGCGTAAGTCCCCGAGCCGCCTACGAGCAGTACTTC.

In its sample, this clone was seen once. This sequence joins TRBV21-1 and TRBJ1-4. TRBV21-1 is noted as a pseudogene. The CDR3 consists of 18 residues. CDR3 residues: CASSWGDRPCGVNEKLFF. The CDR3 region has the DNA TGTGCCAGCAGCTGGGGAGACAGACCCTGCGGGGTTAATGAAAAACTGTTTTTT.

The rearrangement joins TRBV2 to TRBJ2-7; the D gene is possibly TRBD1 (6 bases). Trimming stripped 6 bases from V and 3 bases from J, with 18 bases between. The CDR3 loop spans 15 amino acids. Germline-derived CDR1 and CDR2 are SNHLY and FYNNEI. The CDR3 DNA reads TGTGCCAGCAGGGGACCGTTAAGGACAGACTACGAGCAGTACTTC. It yields the protein CASRGPLRTDYEQYF. Combining the CDR3 with reference TRBV2 and TRBJ2-7 gives the whole variable domain EPEVTQTPSHQVTQMGQEVILRCVPISNHLYFYWYRQILGQKVEFLVSFYNNEISEKSEIFDDQFSVERPDGSNFTLKIRSTKLEDSAMYFCASRGPLRTDYEQYFGPGTRLTVT.

The chain has TRBV19 and TRBJ2-7; 10 bases are shared with TRBD1. Per the germline V gene, CDR1 is LNHDA and CDR2 is SQIVND (reference sequence). Unmatched junction bases numbered 3, after V lost 5 bases and J lost 8 bases. This CDR3 contains 12 residues. The CDR3 loop reads CASSAGQGKQYF. As DNA, the CDR3 is TGTGCCAGTAGTGCGGGACAGGGGAAGCAGTACTTC.

This clone was detected once. This chain links TRBV29-1 with TRBJ1-1; 7 bases line up with TRBD1. The CDR3 sequence is 14 residues long. Trimming cost V 6 bases and J 1 base; bases outside gene matches: 8. CDR1 is SQVTM and CDR2 is ANQGSEA in the germline V gene. The CDR3 DNA sequence: TGCAGCGTCAACCGACAGGGACGGAACACTGAAGCTTTCTTT. Translating gives CSVNRQGRNTEAFF. The whole variable domain, filled in from reference TRBV29-1 and TRBJ1-1, reads SAVISQKPSRDICQRGTSLTIQCQVDSQVTMMFWYRQQPGQSLTLIATANQGSEATYESGFVIDKFPISRPNLTFSTLTVSNMSPEDSSIYLCSVNRQGRNTEAFFGQGTRLTVV.

The rearrangement joins TRBV9 to TRBJ2-5; no firm D call. Trimming pared 0 bases from V and 3 bases from J, leaving 15 bases between. The CDR3 totals 16 residues. Germline CDR1 is SGDLS and CDR2 is YYNGEE. The CDR3 region has the DNA TGTGCCAGCAGCGTAGGAGGATTGGCTGGCGAAGAGACCCAGTACTTC. This gives the protein CASSVGGLAGEETQYF.

The CDR3 loop is CASSPGGNQPQHF. DNA for the CDR3: TGTGCCAGCAGTCCAGGGGGCAATCAGCCCCAGCATTTT. V and J are TRBV7-6 and TRBJ1-5; tentative D call: TRBD1 (6 bases). V gave up 6 bases and J gave up 2 bases, with 8 bases separating them. The CDR3 is 13 amino acids. Germline V gene lookup returns CDR1 SGHVS and CDR2 FNYEAQ. The variable domain in full, with the rest retrieved from reference TRBV7-6 and TRBJ1-5, is GAGVSQSPRYKVTKRGQDVALRCDPISGHVSLYWYRQALGQGPEFLTYFNYEAQQDKSGLPNDRFSAERPEGSISTLTIQRTEQRDSAMYRCASSPGGNQPQHFGDGTRLSIL.

The chain employs TRBV4-1 and TRBJ2-3; 7 bases agree with TRBD2. With 2 bases clipped from V and 3 bases from J, the junction kept 8 bases outside the gene matches. CDR1 and CDR2 from the germline V gene are MGHRA and YSYEKL. The CDR3 has 16 amino acids. The CDR3 reads CASSQKGGRATDTQYF. The CDR3 DNA sequence: TGCGCCAGCAGCCAAAAAGGAGGGAGGGCTACAGATACGCAGTATTTT.

J is TRBJ2-5 and V is TRBV12-3 or TRBV12-4; D is possibly TRBD2 (5 bases). This CDR3 spans 13 amino acids. V lost 6 bases and J lost 1, with 9 bases in between. As DNA, the CDR3 is TGTGCCAGCAGAAGGACTGGCCAAGAGACCCAGTACTTC. This sequence encodes CASRRTGQETQYF.

This sequence joins TRBV27 and TRBJ1-2; D might be TRBD1 (5 bases). CDR1 and CDR2 (germline): MNHEY, SMNVEV (reference sequence). This CDR3 spans 15 amino acids. Deletions cut 7 bases from V and 4 bases from J, with 19 bases between. The CDR3, as DNA: TGTGCCAGCACCCACGTCGGGGGTGGGGTCTATGGCTACACCTTC. Amino acids: CASTHVGGGVYGYTF.

This chain's CDR3 is CASSQVGQMNTEAFF. The CDR3 nucleotides are TGCGCCAGCAGCCAAGTGGGACAGATGAACACTGAAGCTTTCTTT. V and J are TRBV4-1 and TRBJ1-1, with 7 bases lining up with TRBD1. The CDR3 is 15 residues long. Trimming at V came to 1 base and at J to 0 bases, leaving 2 bases not matched to a gene. The germline V gene encodes CDR1 MGHRA and CDR2 YSYEKL.

The J gene is TRBJ2-5, the V gene TRBV14, with TRBD2 matching over 9 bases. V was clipped by 2 bases and J by 0 bases; unmatched bases: 4. Germline V gene data show CDR1 as SGHDN and CDR2 as FVKESK. The length of the CDR3 is 16 residues. Written as DNA, the CDR3 is TGTGCCAGCAGCCAATATGCGGGGGGGTACCAAGAGACCCAGTACTTC. Translation gives CASSQYAGGYQETQYF.

The chain has TRBV5-1 and TRBJ2-7; D is perhaps TRBD2 (5 bases). The CDR3 totals 13 residues. V lost 2 bases and J 4 bases, leaving 10 bases between the germline ends. Germline V lookup: CDR1 SGHRS, CDR2 YFSETQ. The CDR3 sequence: CASSLAESYEQYF. CDR3 sequence (DNA): TGCGCCAGCAGCTTAGCGGAGAGTTACGAGCAGTACTTC.

This clone has a single count. This chain connects TRBV5-6 to TRBJ1-2; D uncertain. Per the germline V gene, CDR1 is SGHDT and CDR2 is YYEEEE. V dropped 1 base and J dropped 8 bases, with 18 bases sitting between them. The length of the CDR3 is 15 residues. Here the CDR3 reads CASSLSSGGPGGYTF. In DNA, the CDR3 is TGTGCCAGCAGCTTGTCCTCCGGAGGGCCGGGCGGCTACACCTTC.

The CDR3 region has the DNA TGCGCCAGCAGCCAGGGGCGATCAGGGGCGAACACTGAAGCTTTCTTT. Translation gives CASSQGRSGANTEAFF. The rearrangement uses TRBV4-3 and TRBJ1-1; tentatively, D is TRBD1 (6 bases). Trimming took off 3 bases at V and 1 base at J, with 15 bases between the two ends. This CDR3 has 16 residues. CDR1 is LGHNA, CDR2 YSLEER, per germline.

The chain joins TRBV19 to TRBJ1-2, with 7 bases identical to TRBD1. CDR1 and CDR2 from the germline V gene are LNHDA and SQIVND (reference sequence). V lost 4 bases and J lost 4; bases outside the gene matches: 12. The CDR3 length is 16 residues. CDR3 protein: CASSKQGTEKSYGYTF. CDR3 in DNA: TGTGCCAGTAGTAAACAGGGGACAGAAAAGTCCTATGGCTACACCTTC. The variable domain in full, with the rest retrieved from reference TRBV19 and TRBJ1-2, is DGGITQSPKYLFRKEGQNVTLSCEQNLNHDAMYWYRQDPGQGLRLIYYSQIVNDFQKGDIAEGYSVSREKKESFPLTVTSAQKNPTAFYLCASSKQGTEKSYGYTFGSGTRLTVV.

This clone was detected a few times. The same CDR3 can be traced to other DNA sequences in this sample. The chain uses TRBV30 and TRBJ2-7, with 8 positions matching TRBD1. Trimming at V came to 1 base and at J to 2 bases, leaving 4 bases not matched to a gene. The CDR3 sequence is 14 residues long. The germline V gene has CDR1 GTSNPN and CDR2 SVGIG (reference sequence). The CDR3 coding sequence is TGTGCCTGGAGTGCTGGGACAGGCGCCTACGAGCAGTACTTC. The encoded protein is CAWSAGTGAYEQYF.

V gene TRBV23-1 combines with J gene TRBJ2-3; 7 bases are a match to TRBD1. TRBV23-1 is reported as an ORF; its role is uncertain. V trimming: 0 bases; J trimming: 8 bases; junction bases outside the gene matches: 20. The CDR3 length is 19 residues. CDR3 nucleotide sequence: TGCGCCAGCAGTCAATCGAGCCGAGGTATACAGGGGTTTCATGGTACGCAGTATTTT. It is translated as CASSQSSRGIQGFHGTQYF.